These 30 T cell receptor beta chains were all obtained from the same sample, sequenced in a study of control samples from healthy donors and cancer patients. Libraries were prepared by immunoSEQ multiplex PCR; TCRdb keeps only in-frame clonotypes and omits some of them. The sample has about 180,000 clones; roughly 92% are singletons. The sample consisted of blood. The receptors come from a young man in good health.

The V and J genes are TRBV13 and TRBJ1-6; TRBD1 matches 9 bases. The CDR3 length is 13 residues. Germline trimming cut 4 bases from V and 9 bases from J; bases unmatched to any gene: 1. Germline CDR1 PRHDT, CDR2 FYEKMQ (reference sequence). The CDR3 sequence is CASSSGQGSPLHF. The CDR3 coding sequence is TGTGCCAGCAGCTCGGGACAGGGTTCACCCCTCCACTTT.

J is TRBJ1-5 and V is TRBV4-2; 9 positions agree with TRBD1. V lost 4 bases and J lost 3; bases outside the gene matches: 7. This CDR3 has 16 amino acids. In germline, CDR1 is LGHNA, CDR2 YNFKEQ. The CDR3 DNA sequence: TGTGCCAGCAGCCCATCCGGGACAGGGACCAATCAGCCCCAGCATTTT. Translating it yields CASSPSGTGTNQPQHF.

In DNA form, the CDR3 reads TGTGCCAGCAGGAAGGGGACTAGCGGGCTGCAGACCCAGTACTTC. This encodes CASRKGTSGLQTQYF. The J gene is TRBJ2-5, the V gene TRBV3-1 (or the pseudogene TRBV3-2); 12 bases line up with TRBD2. V dropped 6 bases and J dropped 6; count of bases not matched to a gene: 8. The CDR3 has 15 amino acids. Germline V gene data show CDR1 as LGHDT and CDR2 as YNNKEL (reference sequence).

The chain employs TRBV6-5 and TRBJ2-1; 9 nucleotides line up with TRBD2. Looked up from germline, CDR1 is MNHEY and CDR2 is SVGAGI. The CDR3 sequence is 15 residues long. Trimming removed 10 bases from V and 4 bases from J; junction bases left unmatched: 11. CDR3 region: CAIHQAGGFYNEQFF. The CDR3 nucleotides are TGTGCCATCCACCAGGCGGGGGGGTTTTACAATGAGCAGTTCTTC.

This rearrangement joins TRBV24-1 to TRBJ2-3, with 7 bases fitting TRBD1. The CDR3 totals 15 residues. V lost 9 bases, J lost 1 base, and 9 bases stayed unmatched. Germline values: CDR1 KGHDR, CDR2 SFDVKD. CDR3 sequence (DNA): TGTGCCACCTCGGCCCGGACAGGAGGCACAGATACGCAGTATTTT. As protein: CATSARTGGTDTQYF.

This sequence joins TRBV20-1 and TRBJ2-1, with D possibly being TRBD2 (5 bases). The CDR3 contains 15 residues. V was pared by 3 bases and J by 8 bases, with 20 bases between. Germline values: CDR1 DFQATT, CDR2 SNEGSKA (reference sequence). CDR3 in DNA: TGCAGTGCTAGTCAACTAGGAGGCTCCCAATATGAGCAGTTCTTC. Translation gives CSASQLGGSQYEQFF.

The CDR3 region is CASSEGRDQYF. The CDR3 region has the DNA TGTGCCAGCAGTGAAGGGAGGGACCAGTACTTC. V gene TRBV6-1 combines with J gene TRBJ2-7; tentatively, D is TRBD2 (6 bases). The CDR3 is 11 amino acids. Per the germline V gene, CDR1 is MNHNS and CDR2 is SASEGT. Trimming cost V 1 base and J 10 bases, with 8 bases left between them.

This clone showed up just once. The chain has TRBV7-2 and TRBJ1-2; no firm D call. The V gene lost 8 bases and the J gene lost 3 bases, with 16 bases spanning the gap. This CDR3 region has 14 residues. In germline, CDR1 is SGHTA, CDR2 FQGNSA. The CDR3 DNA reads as TGTGCCAGCCGTCGGGGAGGTGGTGACTATGGCTACACCTTC. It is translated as CASRRGGGDYGYTF.

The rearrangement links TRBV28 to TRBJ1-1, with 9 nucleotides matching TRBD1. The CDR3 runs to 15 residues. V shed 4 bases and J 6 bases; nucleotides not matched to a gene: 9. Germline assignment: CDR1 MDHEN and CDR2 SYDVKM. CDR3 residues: CASSSPGQGKPEAFF. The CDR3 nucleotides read TGTGCCAGCAGTTCCCCCGGACAGGGGAAGCCTGAAGCTTTCTTT.

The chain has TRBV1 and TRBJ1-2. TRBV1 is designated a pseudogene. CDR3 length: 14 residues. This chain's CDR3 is CTSTQRGGLGGYTF. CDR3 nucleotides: TGCACCAGCACCCAAAGGGGGGGCCTCGGTGGCTACACCTTC.

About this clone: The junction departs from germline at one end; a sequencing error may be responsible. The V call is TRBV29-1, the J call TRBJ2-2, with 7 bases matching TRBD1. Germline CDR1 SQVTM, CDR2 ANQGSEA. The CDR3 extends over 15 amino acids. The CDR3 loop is CSVEDLGGEHRGAVF. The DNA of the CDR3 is TGCAGCGTTGAAGATCTAGGGGGCGAACACCGGGGAGCTGTTTTT.

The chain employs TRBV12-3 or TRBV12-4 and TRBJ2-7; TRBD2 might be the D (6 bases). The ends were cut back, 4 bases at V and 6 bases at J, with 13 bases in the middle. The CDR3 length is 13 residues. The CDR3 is CASSWRAGAEQYF. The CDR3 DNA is TGTGCCAGCAGTTGGAGGGCAGGTGCCGAGCAGTACTTC.

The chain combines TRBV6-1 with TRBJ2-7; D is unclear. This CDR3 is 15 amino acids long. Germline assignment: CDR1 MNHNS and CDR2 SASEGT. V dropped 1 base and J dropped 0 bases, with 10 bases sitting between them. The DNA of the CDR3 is TGTGCCAGCAGTGAAGTGGCCCGTCTCTCCTACGAGCAGTACTTC. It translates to CASSEVARLSYEQYF.

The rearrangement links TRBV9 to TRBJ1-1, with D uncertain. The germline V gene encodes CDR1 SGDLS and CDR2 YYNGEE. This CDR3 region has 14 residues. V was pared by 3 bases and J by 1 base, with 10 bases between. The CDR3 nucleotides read TGTGCCAGCAGCGCCGTTCGAGGGAACACTGAAGCTTTCTTT. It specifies CASSAVRGNTEAFF.

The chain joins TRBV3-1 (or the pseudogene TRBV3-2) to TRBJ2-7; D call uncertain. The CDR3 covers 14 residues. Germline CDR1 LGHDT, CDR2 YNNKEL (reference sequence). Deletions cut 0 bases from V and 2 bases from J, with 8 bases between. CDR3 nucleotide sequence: TGTGCCAGCAGCCAAGAGGCCTTCGCCTACGAGCAGTACTTC. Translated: CASSQEAFAYEQYF.

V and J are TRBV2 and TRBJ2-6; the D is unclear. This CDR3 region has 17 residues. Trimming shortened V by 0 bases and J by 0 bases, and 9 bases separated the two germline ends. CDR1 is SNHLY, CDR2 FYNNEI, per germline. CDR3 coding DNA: TGTGCCAGCAGTGAAGCGCTCGGAAGCTCTGGGGCCAACGTCCTGACTTTC. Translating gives CASSEALGSSGANVLTF. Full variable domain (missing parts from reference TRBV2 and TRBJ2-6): EPEVTQTPSHQVTQMGQEVILRCVPISNHLYFYWYRQILGQKVEFLVSFYNNEISEKSEIFDDQFSVERPDGSNFTLKIRSTKLEDSAMYFCASSEALGSSGANVLTFGAGSRLTVL.

The DNA of the CDR3 is TGCAGCGTTGACAGACCGGGACAGGGTAACTACGAGCAGTACTTC. Its translation: CSVDRPGQGNYEQYF. V and J are TRBV29-1 and TRBJ2-7; 9 nucleotides match TRBD1. The CDR3 loop spans 15 amino acids. J lost 3 bases, V lost 3 bases, and 9 bases had no gene match. Germline assignment: CDR1 SQVTM and CDR2 ANQGSEA.

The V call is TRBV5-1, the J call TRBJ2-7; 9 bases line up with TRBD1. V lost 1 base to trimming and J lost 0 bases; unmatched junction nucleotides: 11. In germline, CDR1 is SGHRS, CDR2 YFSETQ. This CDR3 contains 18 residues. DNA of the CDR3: TGCGCCAGCAGCTTGAAATCCGGGACAGGGCTTAGCTCCTACGAGCAGTACTTC. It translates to CASSLKSGTGLSSYEQYF.

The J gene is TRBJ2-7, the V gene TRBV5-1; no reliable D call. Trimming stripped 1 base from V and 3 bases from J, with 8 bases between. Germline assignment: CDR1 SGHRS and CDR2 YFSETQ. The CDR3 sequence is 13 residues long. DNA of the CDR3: TGCGCCAGCAGCTTGATAGAGAACTACGAGCAGTACTTC. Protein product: CASSLIENYEQYF.

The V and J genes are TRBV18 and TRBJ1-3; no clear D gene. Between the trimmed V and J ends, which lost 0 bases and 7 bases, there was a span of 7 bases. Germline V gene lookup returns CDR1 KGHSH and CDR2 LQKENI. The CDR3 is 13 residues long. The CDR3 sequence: CASSPPSGNTIYF. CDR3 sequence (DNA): TGTGCCAGCTCACCACCAAGTGGCAACACCATATATTTT.

The CDR3 here is CASSTSEKLFF. Written as DNA, the CDR3 is TGTGCCAGCAGTACGAGTGAAAAACTGTTTTTT. The V gene is TRBV12-3 or TRBV12-4, the J gene TRBJ1-4; no clear D. The CDR3 extends over 11 amino acids. V gave up 5 bases and J gave up 7 bases, with 5 bases separating them.

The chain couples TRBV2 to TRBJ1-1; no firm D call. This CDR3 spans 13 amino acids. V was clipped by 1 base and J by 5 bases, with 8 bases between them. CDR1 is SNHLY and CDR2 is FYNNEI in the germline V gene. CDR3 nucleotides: TGTGCCAGCAGTGAAGGGGCGCGAACTGAAGCTTTCTTT. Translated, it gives CASSEGARTEAFF.

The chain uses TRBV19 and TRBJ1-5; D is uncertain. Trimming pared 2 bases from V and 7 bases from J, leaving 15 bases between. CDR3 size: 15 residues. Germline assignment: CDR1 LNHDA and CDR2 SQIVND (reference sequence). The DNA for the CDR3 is TGTGCCAGTAGTATAACGCCCCCTGGGATCCAGCCCCAGCATTTT. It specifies CASSITPPGIQPQHF.

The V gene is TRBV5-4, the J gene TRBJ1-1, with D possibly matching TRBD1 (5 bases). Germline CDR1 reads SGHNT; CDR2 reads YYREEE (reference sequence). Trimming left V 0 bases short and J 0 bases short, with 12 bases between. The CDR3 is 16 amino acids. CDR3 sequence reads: CASSLEAGGLNTEAFF. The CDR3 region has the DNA TGTGCCAGCAGCTTGGAAGCCGGGGGACTGAACACTGAAGCTTTCTTT.

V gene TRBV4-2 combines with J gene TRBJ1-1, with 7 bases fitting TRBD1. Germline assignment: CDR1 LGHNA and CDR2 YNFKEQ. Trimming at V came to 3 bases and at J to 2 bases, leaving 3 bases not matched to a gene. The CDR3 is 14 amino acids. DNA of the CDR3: TGTGCCAGCAGCCAGGGACAGCTAAACACTGAAGCTTTCTTT. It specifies CASSQGQLNTEAFF.

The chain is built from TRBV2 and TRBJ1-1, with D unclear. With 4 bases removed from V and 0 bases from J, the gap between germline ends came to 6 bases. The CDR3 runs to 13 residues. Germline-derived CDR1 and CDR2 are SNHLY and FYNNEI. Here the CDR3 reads CASSGRMNTEAFF. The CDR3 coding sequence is TGTGCCAGCAGTGGGCGCATGAACACTGAAGCTTTCTTT.

The CDR3 loop is CAWSGPGKAEAFF. CDR3 coding DNA: TGTGCCTGGAGCGGACCAGGGAAAGCTGAAGCTTTCTTT. The chain couples TRBV30 to TRBJ1-1, with D maybe TRBD1 (5 bases). Per the germline V gene, CDR1 is GTSNPN and CDR2 is SVGIG (reference sequence). Trimming left V 3 bases short and J 6 bases short, with 14 bases between. The CDR3 loop spans 13 amino acids.

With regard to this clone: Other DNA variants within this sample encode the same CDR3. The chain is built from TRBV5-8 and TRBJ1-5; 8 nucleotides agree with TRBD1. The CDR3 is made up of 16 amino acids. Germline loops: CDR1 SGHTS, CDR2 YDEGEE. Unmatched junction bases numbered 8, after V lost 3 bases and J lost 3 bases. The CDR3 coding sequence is TGTGCCAGCAGCTATGGACAGGGAGGGTTCAATCAGCCCCAGCATTTT. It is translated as CASSYGQGGFNQPQHF.

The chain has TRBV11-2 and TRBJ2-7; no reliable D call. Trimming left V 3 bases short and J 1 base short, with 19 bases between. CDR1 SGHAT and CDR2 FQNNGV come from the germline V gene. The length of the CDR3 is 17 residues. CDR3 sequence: CASSFLGIRDSSYEQYF. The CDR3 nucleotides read TGTGCCAGCAGCTTCTTAGGAATTCGTGACTCTTCCTACGAGCAGTACTTC.

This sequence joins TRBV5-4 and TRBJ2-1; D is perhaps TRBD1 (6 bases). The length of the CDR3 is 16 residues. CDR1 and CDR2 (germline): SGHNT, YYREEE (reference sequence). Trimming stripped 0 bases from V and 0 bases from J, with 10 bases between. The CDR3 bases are TGTGCCAGCAGCTTGGCAGGGGCTTACTCCTACAATGAGCAGTTCTTC. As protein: CASSLAGAYSYNEQFF.